These 26 T cell receptor beta chains came from one sample sequenced in a study of cytomegalovirus exposure and HLA in healthy donors. The repertoire was sequenced with immunoSEQ multiplex PCR; TCRdb's copy has only in-frame clones and lacks some. Of 100,000 or so clones in the sample, about 85% were seen once. Sequenced input: PBMCs. Every receptor here comes from a man younger than 35 in good health and CMV-seropositive.

The rearrangement links TRBV4-1 to TRBJ1-2; TRBD1 matches 8 bases. After removal of 2 bases from V and 1 base from J, the junction contained 9 bases not matched to a gene. Germline V gene data show CDR1 as MGHRA and CDR2 as YSYEKL. The CDR3 length is 17 residues. CDR3 in amino acids: CASSQTTGGTFNYGYTF. DNA of the CDR3: TGCGCCAGCAGCCAAACAACAGGGGGAACCTTTAACTATGGCTACACCTTC.

This clone has only a few counts. The chain joins TRBV19 to TRBJ1-2; possible D gene TRBD1, 6 bases. CDR1 is LNHDA and CDR2 is SQIVND in the germline V gene (reference sequence). CDR3 size: 14 residues. The V and J ends lost 1 base and 7 bases respectively, with 13 bases between them. The DNA of the CDR3 is TGTGCCAGTAGTATAGCTTGGGGGCCAGGTGGCTACACCTTC. It specifies CASSIAWGPGGYTF.

V is TRBV7-9 and J is TRBJ2-1, with D maybe TRBD2 (6 bases). The CDR3 loop spans 16 amino acids. CDR1 is SEHNR and CDR2 is FQNEAQ in the germline V gene (reference sequence). Trimming took off 3 bases at V and 5 bases at J, with 17 bases between the two ends. CDR3 residues: CASSLGTVPVDNEQFF. The DNA of the CDR3 is TGTGCCAGCAGCTTGGGGACTGTCCCCGTGGACAATGAGCAGTTCTTC. The full variable domain, in which reference TRBV7-9 and TRBJ2-1 provide the parts outside the CDR3, is DTGVSQNPRHKITKRGQNVTFRCDPISEHNRLYWYRQTLGQGPEFLTYFQNEAQLEKSRLLSDRFSAERPKGSFSTLEIQRTEQGDSAMYLCASSLGTVPVDNEQFFGPGTRLTVL.

This clone was counted between two and nine times. The chain recombines TRBV19 with TRBJ1-5; D may be TRBD1 (5 bases). CDR1 and CDR2 (germline): LNHDA, SQIVND (reference sequence). CDR3 length: 14 amino acids. The V end was cut by 3 bases, the J end by 5 bases, with 11 bases between. The CDR3 here is CASSMSTVDQPQHF. The CDR3 DNA reads as TGTGCCAGTAGTATGTCGACAGTAGATCAGCCCCAGCATTTT. Based on the CDR3 plus reference TRBV19 and TRBJ1-5, the full variable domain is DGGITQSPKYLFRKEGQNVTLSCEQNLNHDAMYWYRQDPGQGLRLIYYSQIVNDFQKGDIAEGYSVSREKKESFPLTVTSAQKNPTAFYLCASSMSTVDQPQHFGDGTRLSIL.

The chain employs TRBV10-3 and TRBJ2-7, with 7 bases aligning to TRBD2. V gave up 10 bases and J gave up 6 bases; unmatched junction bases: 9. CDR1 is ENHRY and CDR2 is SYGVKD in the germline V gene. The CDR3 totals 12 residues. This CDR3 is CATWEGLSEQYF. As DNA, the CDR3 is TGTGCCACGTGGGAGGGCCTCAGCGAGCAGTACTTC.

The rearrangement links TRBV7-9 to TRBJ2-7; D possibly corresponds to TRBD2 (6 bases). Between the trimmed V and J ends, which lost 5 bases and 1 base, there was a span of 15 bases. The CDR3 runs 15 residues. In germline, CDR1 is SEHNR, CDR2 FQNEAQ (reference sequence). The CDR3 bases are TGTGCCAGCAGCCCCGTGGGCGGGGCTTCCTACGAGCAGTACTTC. It is translated as CASSPVGGASYEQYF.

CDR3 bases: TGTGCCAGTAGTTACTGGTCCGGGGAGCTGTTTTTT. Protein product: CASSYWSGELFF. This chain uses TRBV19 with TRBJ2-2; no reliable D call. The CDR3 runs 12 residues. The V and J ends lost 5 bases and 6 bases respectively, with 7 bases between them. Germline CDR1 and CDR2: LNHDA and SQIVND (reference sequence). Looking up the rest from reference TRBV19 and TRBJ2-2 gives the full variable domain: DGGITQSPKYLFRKEGQNVTLSCEQNLNHDAMYWYRQDPGQGLRLIYYSQIVNDFQKGDIAEGYSVSREKKESFPLTVTSAQKNPTAFYLCASSYWSGELFFGEGSRLTVL.

The rearrangement links TRBV7-9 to TRBJ1-1; 7 nucleotides align to TRBD1. V shed 4 bases and J 1 base; nucleotides not matched to a gene: 12. This CDR3 is 17 amino acids long. Germline loops: CDR1 SEHNR, CDR2 FQNEAQ (reference sequence). In DNA form, the CDR3 reads TGTGCCAGCAGCTCACCCGAGGTAGGGGGCCAGAACACTGAAGCTTTCTTT. Translation: CASSSPEVGGQNTEAFF.

CDR3 amino acids: CASSLYLQGVSYGYTF. Written as DNA, the CDR3 is TGTGCCAGCAGTTTATACTTACAGGGGGTGTCCTATGGCTACACCTTC. V usage is TRBV28 and J usage is TRBJ1-2, with TRBD1 matching over 8 bases. CDR3 length: 16 amino acids. Germline-derived CDR1 and CDR2 are MDHEN and SYDVKM. J gave up 4 bases and V 1 base, and 8 bases lay outside the gene matches.

The J gene is TRBJ2-5, the V gene TRBV28, with TRBD1 as a possible D gene (6 bases). V lost 5 bases to trimming and J lost 11 bases, with 9 bases between them. From germline, CDR1 is MDHEN and CDR2 SYDVKM. The CDR3 has 10 amino acids. The CDR3 loop is CASSRGFQYF. The CDR3 bases are TGTGCCAGCAGTAGGGGGTTTCAGTACTTC.

The chain recombines TRBV6-5 with TRBJ1-1; 7 bases fit TRBD1. Germline V lookup: CDR1 MNHEY, CDR2 SVGAGI. The CDR3 spans 14 residues. Losses at the gene ends were 6 bases for V and 4 bases for J; bases not matched to a gene: 8. CDR3 amino acids: CASSPGQVRTEAFF. CDR3 sequence (DNA): TGTGCCAGCAGCCCAGGACAGGTGCGCACTGAAGCTTTCTTT.

The chain has TRBV10-1 and TRBJ2-3; 9 positions agree with TRBD2. The V and J ends lost 8 bases and 4 bases, in that order; junction bases with no gene match: 4. The CDR3 totals 13 residues. Germline CDR1 reads WNHNN; CDR2 reads SYGVQD (reference sequence). This CDR3 reads CASSSGKADTQYF. Here the CDR3 DNA reads TGCGCCAGCTCTAGCGGGAAGGCAGATACGCAGTATTTT.

This clone turned up a few times. The chain has TRBV5-4 and TRBJ2-1; TRBD2 matches 9 bases. The germline V gene has CDR1 SGHNT and CDR2 YYREEE (reference sequence). V shed 0 bases and J 4 bases; nucleotides not matched to a gene: 2. There are 15 residues in the CDR3. This CDR3 reads CASSLGLAEYNEQFF. The CDR3 DNA sequence: TGTGCCAGCAGCTTGGGACTAGCGGAATACAATGAGCAGTTCTTC.

This chain connects TRBV19 to TRBJ2-3, with 8 positions matching TRBD2. In germline, CDR1 is LNHDA, CDR2 SQIVND (reference sequence). The CDR3 is 19 residues long. V was pared by 5 bases and J by 0 bases, with 16 bases of the junction left unmatched. This CDR3 is CASSRILLGGAASTDTQYF. In nucleotides, the CDR3 is TGTGCCAGTAGTCGAATCCTGCTCGGGGGGGCCGCTAGCACAGATACGCAGTATTTT.

The chain joins TRBV10-3 to TRBJ2-7, with 10 bases fitting TRBD1. This CDR3 is 14 amino acids long. The ends lost 6 bases at V and 1 base at J; junction bases unmatched: 3. CDR1 and CDR2 (germline): ENHRY, SYGVKD. CDR3 in amino acids: CAISGQGGSYEQYF. The CDR3 bases are TGTGCCATCAGCGGACAGGGGGGTTCCTACGAGCAGTACTTC.

This chain connects TRBV25-1 to TRBJ2-3, with TRBD1 matching over 10 bases. Germline V gene data show CDR1 as MGHDK and CDR2 as SYGVNS. This CDR3 is 17 amino acids long. V gave up 2 bases and J gave up 1 base; unmatched junction bases: 6. CDR3 protein: CASSEGQGVEGTDTQYF. CDR3 nucleotide sequence: TGTGCCAGCAGTGAAGGACAGGGGGTGGAGGGCACAGATACGCAGTATTTT.

The chain links TRBV5-6 to TRBJ1-4; the D gene is possibly TRBD1 (5 bases). Trimming left V 3 bases short and J 0 bases short, with 15 bases between. The CDR3 is 17 residues long. Looked up from germline, CDR1 is SGHDT and CDR2 is YYEEEE. The CDR3 DNA is TGTGCCAGCAGCTCCCTATTGGGGGGTGCAACTAATGAAAAACTGTTTTTT. As protein: CASSSLLGGATNEKLFF.

The V gene is TRBV2, the J gene TRBJ2-2, with D perhaps matching TRBD1 (6 bases). V was trimmed by 0 bases and J by 7 bases, leaving 6 bases between them. CDR1 and CDR2 (germline): SNHLY, FYNNEI. The CDR3 is 13 amino acids. CDR3 loop: CASSEAGGGELFF. The CDR3 nucleotides read TGTGCCAGCAGTGAAGCAGGGGGCGGGGAGCTGTTTTTT.

Only one count was recorded for this clone. The V and J genes are TRBV27 and TRBJ2-5; D possibly corresponds to TRBD2 (5 bases). The germline V and J ends were trimmed by 3 bases and 5 bases, with 13 bases remaining between them. Germline loops: CDR1 MNHEY, CDR2 SMNVEV (reference sequence). This CDR3 is 14 amino acids long. The CDR3 sequence is CASSLERGRETQYF. CDR3 sequence (DNA): TGTGCCAGCAGTTTGGAACGGGGTAGGGAGACCCAGTACTTC.

This clone was recorded once. The chain carries TRBV6-1 and TRBJ1-1, with 7 positions matching TRBD1. Germline V gene lookup returns CDR1 MNHNS and CDR2 SASEGT. Trimming removed 6 bases from V and 5 bases from J; junction bases left unmatched: 9. The CDR3 has 14 residues. The CDR3 region is CASRRRDSLTEAFF. CDR3 in DNA: TGTGCCAGCAGGCGCCGGGACAGCCTAACTGAAGCTTTCTTT.

The gene calls are TRBV5-1 and TRBJ2-7; D perhaps matches TRBD2 (7 bases). The CDR3 runs to 15 residues. Trimming cost V 4 bases and J 2 bases, with 16 bases left between them. CDR1 is SGHRS, CDR2 YFSETQ, per germline. CDR3: CASSPGGGSPYEQYV. The CDR3 region has the DNA TGCGCCAGCAGCCCGGGGGGCGGGAGCCCCTACGAGCAGTACGTC.

This clone was seen only a few times. J is TRBJ2-7 and V is TRBV7-2; D perhaps matches TRBD2 (6 bases). Germline CDR1 is SGHTA and CDR2 is FQGNSA. The length of the CDR3 is 14 residues. Trimming removed 1 base from V and 0 bases from J, with 7 bases in between. DNA for the CDR3: TGTGCCAGCAGCTTAGAGGGACTCTCCTACGAGCAGTACTTC. Encoded protein: CASSLEGLSYEQYF.

This rearrangement joins TRBV5-5 to TRBJ1-2, with TRBD1 matching 12 bases. The germline V gene encodes CDR1 SGHKS and CDR2 YYEKEE (reference sequence). The J segment lost 6 bases and the V segment lost 3 bases, leaving 3 bases of the junction unmatched. The CDR3 spans 14 residues. CDR3 amino acids: CASSSGQGANGYTF. CDR3 in DNA: TGTGCCAGCAGCTCGGGACAGGGGGCTAATGGCTACACCTTC.

In the case of this clone: A clone one base away is much larger, so this may be a read error. This chain joins TRBV10-2 and TRBJ2-7; D unclear. Looked up from germline, CDR1 is WSHSY and CDR2 is SAAADI. Trimming stripped 4 bases from V and 2 bases from J, with 12 bases between. This CDR3 has 14 amino acids. This CDR3 is CASSVQRSPYEQYF. CDR3 bases: TGCGCCAGCAGTGTGCAAAGGAGTCCCTACGAGCAGTACTTC.

Only one count was recorded for this clone. The chain couples TRBV29-1 to TRBJ1-2; the D gene is possibly TRBD1 (6 bases). Per germline, CDR1 SQVTM and CDR2 ANQGSEA. V dropped 6 bases and J dropped 0 bases, with 11 bases sitting between them. The CDR3 has 13 residues. This CDR3 is CSVPTGPNYGYTF. CDR3 DNA: TGCAGCGTCCCGACAGGTCCTAACTATGGCTACACCTTC. The full variable domain, rest sourced from reference TRBV29-1 and TRBJ1-2, is SAVISQKPSRDICQRGTSLTIQCQVDSQVTMMFWYRQQPGQSLTLIATANQGSEATYESGFVIDKFPISRPNLTFSTLTVSNMSPEDSSIYLCSVPTGPNYGYTFGSGTRLTVV.

CDR3 sequence (DNA): TGTGCCACCAGCAGAGATAGGCTAGTTTACGGGGAGCTGTTTTTT. Translating gives CATSRDRLVYGELFF. The chain has TRBV15 and TRBJ2-2; D unclear. This CDR3 contains 15 residues. The germline V and J ends were trimmed by 0 bases and 7 bases, with 12 bases remaining between them. CDR1 is LNHNV and CDR2 is YYDKDF in the germline V gene (reference sequence).